This T cell receptor beta chain comes out of a study of CD8 T cells in Susac syndrome. Study outcomes and limitations: When the CD4+ T cell repertoires of patients with Susac syndrome were examined, they did not show any clonal expansion.

Roughly 0.45 to 1 ug RNA was reverse transcribed with random hexamers. TCR beta CDR3 was amplified by immunoSEQ covering 54 Vbeta and 13 Jbeta. MiXCR was run by TCRdb on the immunoSEQ multiplex PCR reads, yielding one entry per CDR3 protein. Of 170,000 or so distinct CDR3 sequences in the sample, just under 95% are singletons; the top ten hold 0.095% to 0.1%. About this clonotype itself: Antigen unknown.

Germline V gene sequence: CDR1 GTSNPN, CDR2 SVGIG (reference sequence). This CDR3 comprises 13 residues. Trimming took 3 bases from V and 5 from J; bases not matched to a gene: 5. This chain uses TRBV30 with TRBJ2-7; 9 positions agree with TRBD1. Sequencing was performed on CD4+ T cells from PBMCs. This receptor was taken from a human donor with Susac syndrome. The CDR3 sequence: CAWRGTGPHEQYF. The CDR3 DNA follows: TGTGCCTGGAGAGGGACAGGGCCCCACGAGCAGTACTTC.